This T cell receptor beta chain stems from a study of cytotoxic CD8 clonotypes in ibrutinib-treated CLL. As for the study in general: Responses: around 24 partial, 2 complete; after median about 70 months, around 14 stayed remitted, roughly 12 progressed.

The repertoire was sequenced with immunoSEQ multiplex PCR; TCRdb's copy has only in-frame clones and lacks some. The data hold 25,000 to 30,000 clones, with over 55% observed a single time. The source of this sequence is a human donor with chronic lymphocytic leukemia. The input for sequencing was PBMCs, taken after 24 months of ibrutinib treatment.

Written as DNA, the CDR3 is TGTGCCACCAGCACACAGTCCTTGGGCAATCAGCCCCAGCATTTT. Protein sequence: CATSTQSLGNQPQHF. V usage is TRBV15 and J usage is TRBJ1-5; D is unresolved. The V end was cut by 4 bases, the J end by 2 bases, with 12 bases between. The CDR3 runs to 15 residues. Germline lookup yields CDR1 LNHNV and CDR2 YYDKDF (reference sequence).